This section outlines one TCR beta chain sequence together with its context. What it binds is not known. This specimen belongs to a study of shared clonotypes between healthy human individuals. About the study: Per donor, three plates held CD4 naive cells, three held CD4 memory, two held CD8 naive and one held CD8 memory.

The study's findings and limits: Only blood samples were collected, and tissue repertoires likely differ.

It was 150 to 250 ng DNA, 28,000 or so T cell genomes, that sorted-subset replicate PCRs used. Produced via immunoSEQ multiplex PCR; TCRdb's table is partial and in-frame only. The data show roughly 1 million clones, roughly 74% seen once. The CDR3 loop spans 15 amino acids. In germline, CDR1 is SGHNT, CDR2 YYREEE (reference sequence). Germline trimming cut 7 bases from V and 2 bases from J; bases unmatched to any gene: 5. What was sequenced was memory CD4+ T cells from PBMCs. The subset was: CD45RA-negative fraction. The sequence was collected from a man aged 18-30 years in good health. Some clones in this sample may be carry-over from other donors' samples. V usage is TRBV5-4 and J usage is TRBJ2-6; 8 bases line up with TRBD1. This chain's CDR3 is CASGPGQAGANVLTF. The CDR3 DNA is TGTGCCAGCGGGCCGGGACAGGCTGGGGCCAACGTCCTGACTTTC.